These 30 T cell receptor beta chains were sequenced from one sample in a study of cytomegalovirus exposure and HLA in healthy donors. The PCR employed 60 Vbeta primers together with 13 Jbeta primers. Sequenced by immunoSEQ multiplex PCR; TCRdb stores in-frame clones only, minus some. The table lists approximately 160,000 clones, over 60% of them singletons. The specimen sequenced was PBMCs. The receptors stem from a male donor in good health and CMV-seronegative.

This clone was observed a handful of times. CDR3 protein: CASSDMGGQPQHF. The DNA of the CDR3 is TGTGCCAGCAGCGACATGGGAGGACAGCCCCAGCATTTT. The genes are TRBV6-6 and TRBJ1-5; unclear D gene. Trimming took 6 bases from V and 7 from J, leaving 13 bases between them. CDR1 is MNHNY, CDR2 SVGAGI, per germline (reference sequence). This CDR3 spans 13 amino acids.

The gene calls are TRBV5-4 and TRBJ1-1; TRBD1 is a possible D gene (5 bases). The ends were cut back, 3 bases at V and 0 bases at J, with 18 bases in the middle. Per germline, CDR1 SGHNT and CDR2 YYREEE (reference sequence). This CDR3 spans 17 amino acids. For the CDR3, the DNA is TGTGCCAGCAGCTCGGGGGTGGGCAGAACTATGAACACTGAAGCTTTCTTT. Translated: CASSSGVGRTMNTEAFF.

The genes are TRBV19 and TRBJ2-1; perhaps TRBD2 as D (6 bases). Trimming took off 2 bases at V and 2 bases at J, with 10 bases between the two ends. Per germline, CDR1 LNHDA and CDR2 SQIVND (reference sequence). The CDR3 contains 15 residues. In DNA, the CDR3 is TGTGCCAGTAGTATAATAGGGGAGGCCTACAATGAGCAGTTCTTC. Residues: CASSIIGEAYNEQFF.

The rearrangement uses TRBV30 and TRBJ2-5; possible D gene TRBD1, 5 bases. The CDR3 has 13 amino acids. Deletions cut 2 bases from V and 5 bases from J, with 12 bases between. Germline CDR1 and CDR2: GTSNPN and SVGIG (reference sequence). CDR3 loop: CAWSKSRAETQYF. CDR3 sequence (DNA): TGTGCCTGGAGTAAATCCAGGGCTGAGACCCAGTACTTC.

V and J are TRBV30 and TRBJ1-2, with unresolved D. This CDR3 is built from 14 residues. Trimming cost V 0 bases and J 4 bases, with 12 bases left between them. Germline loops: CDR1 GTSNPN, CDR2 SVGIG (reference sequence). Written as DNA, the CDR3 is TGTGCCTGGAGTGTACGGCGGGAACTCTATGGCTACACCTTC. Translating gives CAWSVRRELYGYTF.

The rearrangement links TRBV19 to TRBJ1-2; TRBD1 might be the D (6 bases). Looked up from germline, CDR1 is LNHDA and CDR2 is SQIVND (reference sequence). V was trimmed by 5 bases and J by 3 bases, leaving 16 bases between them. The CDR3 has 15 amino acids. The CDR3 sequence is CASSPPGTPYYGYTF. In nucleotides, the CDR3 is TGTGCCAGTAGTCCCCCCGGGACACCTTACTATGGCTACACCTTC.

This chain connects TRBV5-4 to TRBJ1-2, with 7 nucleotides matching TRBD1. This CDR3 has 16 residues. The trim removed 0 bases at V and 1 base at J, leaving 6 bases unmatched. Looked up from germline, CDR1 is SGHNT and CDR2 is YYREEE (reference sequence). The CDR3 DNA follows: TGTGCCAGCAGCTTGGGGTCGGGACAGAGTAACTATGGCTACACCTTC. This sequence encodes CASSLGSGQSNYGYTF.

This chain links TRBV9 with TRBJ2-3; TRBD1 agrees at 7 bases. With 3 bases clipped from V and 4 bases from J, the junction kept 5 bases outside the gene matches. This CDR3 contains 14 residues. The germline V gene has CDR1 SGDLS and CDR2 YYNGEE. In DNA, the CDR3 is TGTGCCAGCAGCGGAAGGGACAGTTCAGATACGCAGTATTTT. It translates to CASSGRDSSDTQYF.

J is TRBJ2-3 and V is TRBV11-3; 15 positions agree with TRBD2. V gave up 3 bases and J gave up 7 bases; unmatched junction bases: 5. This CDR3 contains 16 residues. Germline V CDR1 and CDR2: SGHNT, YENEEA. CDR3: CASSLGLAGGSNTQYF. CDR3 DNA: TGTGCCAGCAGCTTGGGACTAGCGGGGGGATCAAATACGCAGTATTTT.

The chain recombines TRBV5-4 with TRBJ2-1; possibly TRBD1 for D (7 bases). The germline V gene has CDR1 SGHNT and CDR2 YYREEE (reference sequence). CDR3 length: 15 amino acids. V gave up 5 bases and J gave up 5 bases, with 17 bases separating them. The CDR3 spells CASSLGGRGNNEQFF. CDR3 sequence (DNA): TGTGCCAGCAGTCTGGGAGGCAGGGGGAACAATGAGCAGTTCTTC. Complete variable domain (other parts from reference TRBV5-4 and TRBJ2-1): ETGVTQSPTHLIKTRGQQVTLRCSSQSGHNTVSWYQQALGQGPQFIFQYYREEENGRGNFPPRFSGLQFPNYSSELNVNALELDDSALYLCASSLGGRGNNEQFFGPGTRLTVL.

Here the CDR3 reads CASSGGDHNEQFF. The CDR3 region has the DNA TGTGCCAGCAGCGGGGGGGATCACAATGAGCAGTTCTTC. The chain recombines TRBV7-8 with TRBJ2-1; 7 bases are shared with TRBD2. The CDR3 consists of 13 residues. The ends lost 5 bases at V and 5 bases at J; junction bases unmatched: 3. The germline V gene encodes CDR1 SGHVS and CDR2 FQNEAQ.

The chain carries TRBV7-9 and TRBJ1-5, with no clear D. V shed 3 bases and J shed 4 bases, with 7 bases lying between them. Germline V gene data show CDR1 as SEHNR and CDR2 as FQNEAQ (reference sequence). The CDR3 sequence is 13 residues long. The DNA for the CDR3 is TGTGCCAGCAGCTTCGACGGGAATCAGCCCCAGCATTTT. This encodes CASSFDGNQPQHF.

This clone showed up just a few times. J is TRBJ1-2 and V is TRBV5-1; TRBD1 might be the D (5 bases). V dropped 2 bases and J dropped 7 bases, with 15 bases sitting between them. The germline gives CDR1 SGHRS, CDR2 YFSETQ. CDR3 length: 14 residues. The CDR3 coding sequence is TGCGCCAGCAGCTTCGGGCCTTCTACAGGTGGCTACACCTTC. Translated: CASSFGPSTGGYTF.

In regard to this clone: An end of the junction differs from the germline gene, which may be a read error. This chain links TRBV7-9 with TRBJ2-3; D is undetermined. Germline V gene sequence: CDR1 SEHNR, CDR2 FQNEAQ (reference sequence). The CDR3 is 17 amino acids. CDR3 in DNA: TGTTCCAGCAGCTTAGCTACATTGGAGATTCCCACAGATACGCAGTATTTT. It specifies CSSSLATLEIPTDTQYF.

This clone was seen once. J is TRBJ1-2 and V is TRBV5-4; 7 bases fit TRBD1. CDR3 length: 14 residues. J gave up 2 bases and V 3 bases, and 4 bases lay outside the gene matches. From germline, CDR1 is SGHNT and CDR2 YYREEE (reference sequence). Here the CDR3 reads CASSSVGQNYGYTF. The CDR3 DNA is TGTGCCAGCAGCTCGGTGGGACAGAACTATGGCTACACCTTC.

The rearrangement uses TRBV9 and TRBJ1-1, with unresolved D. This CDR3 region has 12 residues. Germline CDR1 SGDLS, CDR2 YYNGEE. The V gene lost 4 bases and the J gene lost 7 bases, with 11 bases spanning the gap. The CDR3 coding sequence is TGTGCCAGCAGCTCTCCTCCCGGTGAAGCTTTCTTT. Translating gives CASSSPPGEAFF.

The CDR3 bases are TGTGCCAGCAGCTCCCAGCGGACAGGGCGCTACGAGCAGTACTTC. Translated: CASSSQRTGRYEQYF. The J gene is TRBJ2-7, the V gene TRBV13, with 8 bases lining up with TRBD1. V dropped 4 bases and J dropped 3; count of bases not matched to a gene: 8. Germline V lookup: CDR1 PRHDT, CDR2 FYEKMQ (reference sequence). The CDR3 consists of 15 residues.

The genes are TRBV7-8 and TRBJ2-5; D not certain. The germline V gene has CDR1 SGHVS and CDR2 FQNEAQ. The CDR3 has 11 amino acids. Trimming cost V 5 bases and J 2 bases, with 3 bases left between them. CDR3: CASSPQETQYF. The CDR3 bases are TGTGCCAGCAGCCCACAAGAGACCCAGTACTTC.

The chain links TRBV2 to TRBJ2-5, with D possibly matching TRBD2 (5 bases). Deletions cut 7 bases from V and 4 bases from J, with 10 bases between. This CDR3 is 12 amino acids long. Looked up from germline, CDR1 is SNHLY and CDR2 is FYNNEI. The CDR3 sequence is CASKGAPETQYF. The CDR3 DNA reads TGTGCCAGCAAGGGAGCCCCAGAGACCCAGTACTTC.

This clone has more than one count but fewer than ten. The rearrangement joins TRBV12-5 to TRBJ2-5, with 7 bases that match TRBD2. The CDR3 has 13 amino acids. Per the germline V gene, CDR1 is LGHNT and CDR2 is FRNRAP. V dropped 7 bases and J dropped 2; count of bases not matched to a gene: 4. In DNA, the CDR3 is TGTGCTAGTGCCCCAGCGGGGCAAGAGACCCAGTACTTC. This encodes CASAPAGQETQYF. The full variable domain, its missing parts supplied by reference TRBV12-5 and TRBJ2-5, is DARVTQTPRHKVTEMGQEVTMRCQPILGHNTVFWYRQTMMQGLELLAYFRNRAPLDDSGMPKDRFSAEMPDATLATLKIQPSEPRDSAVYFCASAPAGQETQYFGPGTRLLVL.

The chain joins TRBV18 to TRBJ2-7, with D uncertain. The germline V gene has CDR1 KGHSH and CDR2 LQKENI. This CDR3 has 12 residues. Trimming took off 3 bases at V and 4 bases at J, with 7 bases between the two ends. As DNA, the CDR3 is TGTGCCAGCTCACCGCTCGGTTACGAGCAGTACTTC. Amino acids: CASSPLGYEQYF.

CDR3 amino acids: CASSTSDTQYF. The CDR3 nucleotides are TGTGCCAGTAGTACCTCAGATACGCAGTATTTT. V and J are TRBV19 and TRBJ2-3; D is undetermined. The CDR3 is 11 amino acids. V dropped 4 bases and J dropped 4 bases, with 3 bases sitting between them. From germline, CDR1 is LNHDA and CDR2 SQIVND (reference sequence).

The genes are TRBV4-3 and TRBJ1-2, with D tentatively TRBD1 (6 bases). Looked up from germline, CDR1 is LGHNA and CDR2 is YSLEER. This CDR3 is 16 amino acids long. The V and J ends lost 0 bases and 0 bases respectively, with 11 bases between them. The CDR3 loop reads CASSQDRGGTNYGYTF. CDR3 nucleotide sequence: TGCGCCAGCAGCCAAGATAGGGGGGGTACTAACTATGGCTACACCTTC.

The chain joins TRBV14 to TRBJ1-2; TRBD1 is a possible D gene (5 bases). This CDR3 is built from 15 residues. Trimming removed 0 bases from V and 4 bases from J, with 12 bases in between. Germline-derived CDR1 and CDR2 are SGHDN and FVKESK. The chain's CDR3 is CASSQDLRVGYGYTF. CDR3 in DNA: TGTGCCAGCAGCCAAGATCTCAGGGTTGGCTATGGCTACACCTTC.

This chain links TRBV7-9 with TRBJ1-1; D gene ambiguous. The CDR3 has 13 residues. V lost 5 bases and J lost 0, with 7 bases in between. Germline V CDR1 and CDR2: SEHNR, FQNEAQ (reference sequence). In DNA form, the CDR3 reads TGTGCCAGCAGCCCTGTAGTGAACACTGAAGCTTTCTTT. This translates into CASSPVVNTEAFF.

The chain is built from TRBV11-2 and TRBJ2-7, with a tentative D call TRBD2 (6 bases). CDR1 is SGHAT, CDR2 FQNNGV, per germline. The CDR3 contains 12 residues. With 5 bases removed from V and 4 bases from J, the gap between germline ends came to 9 bases. In DNA form, the CDR3 reads TGTGCCAGCAGCCCGAGCGGGTACGAGCAGTACTTC. It codes for CASSPSGYEQYF.

The chain is built from TRBV6-6 and TRBJ1-4, with 8 bases identical to TRBD1. V shed 0 bases and J 5 bases; nucleotides not matched to a gene: 5. CDR3 length: 16 residues. The V gene's germline CDR1 is MNHNY and CDR2 SVGAGI (reference sequence). The CDR3 coding sequence is TGTGCCAGCAGTTACTCCTCGGACAGGGTCAATGAAAAACTGTTTTTT. It codes for CASSYSSDRVNEKLFF.

The chain combines TRBV6-1 with TRBJ2-7, with 7 bases fitting TRBD2. Trimming cost V 7 bases and J 7 bases; bases outside gene matches: 13. CDR1 is MNHNS and CDR2 is SASEGT in the germline V gene. The CDR3 sequence is 14 residues long. Written as DNA, the CDR3 is TGTGCCAGCAAGAGCGGGAAGGGACTCGCAGAGCAGTACTTC. Translation: CASKSGKGLAEQYF.

This clone has more than one count but fewer than ten. This chain uses TRBV30 with TRBJ2-5, with 10 bases that match TRBD2. CDR3 length: 16 amino acids. J gave up 4 bases and V 2 bases, and 10 bases lay outside the gene matches. Germline V gene sequence: CDR1 GTSNPN, CDR2 SVGIG (reference sequence). The chain's CDR3 is CAWSRLSGGASETQYF. The CDR3 DNA follows: TGTGCCTGGAGTCGATTGAGCGGGGGGGCGTCAGAGACCCAGTACTTC. Filled out from reference TRBV30 and TRBJ2-5, the complete variable domain reads SQTIHQWPATLVQPVGSPLSLECTVEGTSNPNLYWYRQAAGRGLQLLFYSVGIGQISSEVPQNLSASRPQDRQFILSSKKLLLSDSGFYLCAWSRLSGGASETQYFGPGTRLLVL.

This clone was seen once. CDR3 amino acids: CASSPLAGAGDTQYF. The CDR3 coding sequence is TGTGCCAGCAGCCCCCTAGCGGGGGCCGGAGATACGCAGTATTTT. The genes are TRBV6-6 and TRBJ2-3; 10 bases line up with TRBD2. CDR3 size: 15 residues. CDR1 and CDR2 from the germline V gene are MNHNY and SVGAGI (reference sequence). With V trimmed by 6 bases and J by 5 bases, 8 bases remained unmatched.